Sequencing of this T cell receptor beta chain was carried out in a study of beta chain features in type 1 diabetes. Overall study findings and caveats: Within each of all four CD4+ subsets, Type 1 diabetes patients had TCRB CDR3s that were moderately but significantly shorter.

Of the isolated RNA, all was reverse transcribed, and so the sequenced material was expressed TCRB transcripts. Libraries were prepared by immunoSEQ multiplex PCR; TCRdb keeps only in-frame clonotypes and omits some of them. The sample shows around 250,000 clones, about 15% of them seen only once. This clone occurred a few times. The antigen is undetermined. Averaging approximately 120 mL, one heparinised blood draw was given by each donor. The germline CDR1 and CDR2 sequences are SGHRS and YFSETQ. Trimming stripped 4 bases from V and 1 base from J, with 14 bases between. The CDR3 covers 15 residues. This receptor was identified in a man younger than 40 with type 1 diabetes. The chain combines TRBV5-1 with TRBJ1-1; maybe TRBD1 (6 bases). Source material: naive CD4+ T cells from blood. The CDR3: CASSPVDRSNTEAFF. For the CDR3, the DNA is TGCGCCAGCAGCCCGGTAGACAGGTCGAACACTGAAGCTTTCTTT.